The entry below gives a single T cell receptor beta chain sequence along with its context. Sequenced by immunoSEQ multiplex PCR; TCRdb stores in-frame clones only, minus some. The profile shows 110,000 to 150,000 clones, 65% to 90% of them singletons. These data come from a study of blood T cell repertoires in COVID-19. Study-wide context: The analysed material was cDNA or gDNA that came from T cells, B-cell-depleted T cells, or PBMCs.

This CDR3 is built from 16 residues. The junction had 13 bases not matched to a gene; V was cut back by 1 base and J by 8 bases. CDR1 and CDR2 from the germline V gene are SGHNT and YYREEE (reference sequence). The V call is TRBV5-4, the J call TRBJ1-2; 8 nucleotides match TRBD1. Input material: peripheral blood. This clonotype originated in a human donor in a cohort sampled during active COVID-19. CDR3 coding DNA: TGTGCCAGCAGCTTGAAATCCGGGACAGGTCAATACGGCTACACCTTC. Translation gives CASSLKSGTGQYGYTF.